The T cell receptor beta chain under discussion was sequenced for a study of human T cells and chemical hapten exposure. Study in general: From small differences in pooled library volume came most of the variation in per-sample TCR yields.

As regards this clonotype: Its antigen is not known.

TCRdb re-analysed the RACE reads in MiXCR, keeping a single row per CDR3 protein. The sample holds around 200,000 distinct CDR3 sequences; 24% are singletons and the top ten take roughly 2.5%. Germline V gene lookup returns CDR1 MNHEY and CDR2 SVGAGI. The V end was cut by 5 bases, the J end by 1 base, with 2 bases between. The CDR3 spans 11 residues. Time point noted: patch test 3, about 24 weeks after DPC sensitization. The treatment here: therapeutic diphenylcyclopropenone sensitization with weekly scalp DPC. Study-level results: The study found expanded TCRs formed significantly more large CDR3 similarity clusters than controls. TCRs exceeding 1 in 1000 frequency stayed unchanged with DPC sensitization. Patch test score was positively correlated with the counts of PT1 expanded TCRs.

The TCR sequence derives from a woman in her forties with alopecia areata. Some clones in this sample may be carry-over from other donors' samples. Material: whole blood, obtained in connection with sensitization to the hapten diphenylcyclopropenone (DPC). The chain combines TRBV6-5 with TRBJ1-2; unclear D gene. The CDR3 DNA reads TGTGCCAGCAGTGATAACTATGGCTACACCTTC. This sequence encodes CASSDNYGYTF.